This T cell receptor beta chain was retrieved from a study of response to subunit inactivated influenza vaccine. Study results and caveats: Authors proposed each seasonal influenza vaccination draws in few new T cells.

V was pared by 6 bases and J by 2 bases, with 6 bases between. The germline CDR1 and CDR2 sequences are SGHTA and FQGNSA. The CDR3 covers 12 residues. A note on this clonotype: Its target is unknown.

In TCRdb, the RT-PCR reads were re-called with MiXCR into one record per CDR3 protein. The data show 450,000 to 600,000 distinct CDR3 sequences, about 8% seen once. The sequencing here drew on PBMCs from blood, taken approximately 25 months after vaccination. The clonotype comes from a man between 50 and 69 years old who received an inactivated influenza vaccine. This chain connects TRBV7-2 to TRBJ2-3; no reliable D call. CDR3: CASRNPTDTQYF. The CDR3 DNA reads TGTGCCAGCAGAAACCCCACAGATACGCAGTATTTT.